This T cell receptor beta chain appears in the sequencing data of a study of CD8 T cells in Susac syndrome. Study results and caveats: Acknowledgment was made by the study that its TCR sequencing and HLA analysis involved a relatively small number of individuals.

A quantity of about 0.5 to 1 ug RNA underwent reverse transcription using random hexamers. From the immunoSEQ multiplex PCR reads, TCRdb called clonotypes with MiXCR, one entry per CDR3 protein. Here the sample spans about 200,000 distinct CDR3 sequences, roughly 92% being singletons. In the case of this clonotype: Its matching antigen is unknown.

TCR beta sequencing covered blood CD8+ and CD4+ T cells. Germline CDR1 and CDR2: LGHDT and YNNKEL (reference sequence). V was trimmed by 6 bases and J by 0 bases, leaving 4 bases between them. The CDR3 is made up of 12 amino acids. The genes are TRBV3-1 and TRBJ2-3; no reliable D call. The sequencing input was CD8+ T cells from PBMCs. The TCR originated in a human donor with multiple sclerosis. CDR3 sequence (DNA): TGTGCCAGCAGGTCTAGCACAGATACGCAGTATTTT. Translation gives CASRSSTDTQYF.